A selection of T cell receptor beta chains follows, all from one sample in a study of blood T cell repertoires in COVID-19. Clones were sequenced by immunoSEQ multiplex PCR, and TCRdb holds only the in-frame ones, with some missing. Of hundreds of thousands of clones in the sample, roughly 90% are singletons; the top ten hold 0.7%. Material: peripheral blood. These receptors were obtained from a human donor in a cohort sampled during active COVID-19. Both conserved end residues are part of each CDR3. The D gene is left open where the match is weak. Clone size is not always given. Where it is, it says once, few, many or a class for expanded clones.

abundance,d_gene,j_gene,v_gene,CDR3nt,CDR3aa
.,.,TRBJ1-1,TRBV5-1,TGCGCCAGCAGCTTAGAGGCGACTGAAGCTTTCTTT,CASSLEATEAFF
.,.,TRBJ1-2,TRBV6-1,TGTGCCAGCAGTGAAGCTCCCGGGGGGGTCGGGGGCTACACCTTC,CASSEAPGGVGGYTF
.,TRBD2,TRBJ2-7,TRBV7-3,TGTGCCAGCAGCTTGGGAGGGATCCCCTACGAGCAGTACTTC,CASSLGGIPYEQYF
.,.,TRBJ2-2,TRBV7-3,TGTGCCAGCAGCTTACGCCCACTGGACACCGGGGAGCTGTTTTTT,CASSLRPLDTGELFF
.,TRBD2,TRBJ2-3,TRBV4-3,TGCGCCAGCAGCCAAGTAGCGGGACAAAGCACAGATACGCAGTATTTT,CASSQVAGQSTDTQYF
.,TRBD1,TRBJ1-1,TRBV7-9,TGTGCCAGCAGTTCAATACCCGGGACAGAACTGCAATCTGAAGCTTTCTTT,CASSSIPGTELQSEAFF
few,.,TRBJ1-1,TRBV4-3,TGCGCCAGCAGCCAAGATGTGGGGGGAACTGAAGCTTTCTTT,CASSQDVGGTEAFF
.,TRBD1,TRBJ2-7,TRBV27,TGTGCCAGCGGCCCCGGGACAGCATCCTACGAGCAGTACTTC,CASGPGTASYEQYF
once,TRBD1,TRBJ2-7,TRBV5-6,TGTGCCAGCAGCAGGGACAGGGGCTACTACGAGCAGTACTTC,CASSRDRGYYEQYF
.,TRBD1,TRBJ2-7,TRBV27,TGTGCCAGCAGCCGAACAGGGGTCCCCTACGAGCAGTACTTC,CASSRTGVPYEQYF
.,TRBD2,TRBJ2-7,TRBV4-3,TGCGCCAGCAGCCGCCTCTACGGGGGGGAGAACTACGAGCAGTACTTC,CASSRLYGGENYEQYF
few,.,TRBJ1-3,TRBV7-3,TGTGCCAGCGCCAGGGACTCTGGAAACACCATATATTTT,CASARDSGNTIYF
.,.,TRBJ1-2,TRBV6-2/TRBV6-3,TGTGCCAGCAGCCCCGGTTTATCTGGCTACACCTTC,CASSPGLSGYTF
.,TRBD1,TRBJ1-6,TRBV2,TGTGCCAGCAGTGAATATGGGACAGCTACAACGAGCTCCTATAATTCACCCCTCCACTTT,CASSEYGTATTSSYNSPLHF
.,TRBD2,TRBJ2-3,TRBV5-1,TGCGCCAGCAGCCTGGTGGGACTAGGATCCGCAGATACGCAGTATTTT,CASSLVGLGSADTQYF
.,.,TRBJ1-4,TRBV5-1,TGCGCCAGCACGGTATCTATAGGGGCTAATGAAAAACTGTTTTTT,CASTVSIGANEKLFF
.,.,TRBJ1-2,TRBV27,TGTGCCAGCAGTTTAATGGGCGTTGACGGCTACACCTTC,CASSLMGVDGYTF
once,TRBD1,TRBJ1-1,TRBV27,TGTGCCAGCAGTTTATCAAGGACAGGGGGCGTGAGAGGAGCTTTCTTT,CASSLSRTGGVRGAFF
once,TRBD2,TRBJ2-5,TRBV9,TGTGCCAGCAGCGTTCTAGCGGGAGTCCAAGAGACCCAGTACTTC,CASSVLAGVQETQYF
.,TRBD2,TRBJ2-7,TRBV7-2,TGTGCCAGCAGGAGTCTAGCGGGGGGGTTCGACGAGCAGTACTTC,CASRSLAGGFDEQYF
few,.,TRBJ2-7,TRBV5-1,TGCGCCAGCAGCCCACAGGGAGCCCGCGAGCAGTACTTC,CASSPQGAREQYF
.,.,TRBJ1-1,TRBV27,TGTGCCAGCAGTTTGGTGATGCAGGGCGGATCGAACACTGAAGCTTTCTTT,CASSLVMQGGSNTEAFF
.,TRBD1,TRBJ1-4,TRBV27,TGTGCCAGCAGGGGACAGGGCTGGGAAAAACTGTTTTTT,CASRGQGWEKLFF
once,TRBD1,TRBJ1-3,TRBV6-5,TGTGCCAGCAGTCCGGGACAGTCGAGAAACACCATATATTTT,CASSPGQSRNTIYF
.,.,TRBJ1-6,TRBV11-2,TGTGCCAGCAGCCCCCGCGGGCAAAATAATTCACCCCTCCACTTT,CASSPRGQNNSPLHF
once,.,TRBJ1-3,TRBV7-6,TGTGCCAGCAGCTTAGGGGCAGGGCCAGGAAACACCATATATTTT,CASSLGAGPGNTIYF
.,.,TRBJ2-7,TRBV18,TGTGCCAGCTCACGGGAAGGGGCCCAAGTATTCAACGAGCAGTACTTC,CASSREGAQVFNEQYF
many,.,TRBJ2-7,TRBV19,TGTGCCAGTAGTATCTTTGCCAGGGGAGCCTACGAGCAGTACTTC,CASSIFARGAYEQYF
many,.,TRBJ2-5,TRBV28,TGTGCCAGCAGTTACCGAACAGGGGGGGCCCAAGAGACCCAGTACTTC,CASSYRTGGAQETQYF
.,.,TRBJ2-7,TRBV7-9,TGTGCCAGCAGCTCTGAGGCGCTGGCGCAGTACTTC,CASSSEALAQYF
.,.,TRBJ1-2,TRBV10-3,TGTGCCATCAGTGAAACAGGCCTCTATGGCTACACCTTC,CAISETGLYGYTF
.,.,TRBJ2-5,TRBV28,TGTGCCAGCAGTTTAAATGGTTTGAGCCAAGAGACCCAGTACTTC,CASSLNGLSQETQYF
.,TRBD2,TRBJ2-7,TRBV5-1,TGCGCCAGCAGCTTGAGGACTAGCGGGAGTGGCTCCGAGCAGTACTTC,CASSLRTSGSGSEQYF
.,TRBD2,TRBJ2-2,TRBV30,TGTGCCTGGAGTGTACTAGCGGGGGACGGGGAGCTGTTTTTT,CAWSVLAGDGELFF
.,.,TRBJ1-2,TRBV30,TGTGCCTGGAGTGTAGCTTCCTATGGCTACACCTTC,CAWSVASYGYTF
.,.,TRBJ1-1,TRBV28,TGTGCCATCGGGGTCTTGAACACTGAAGCTTTCTTT,CAIGVLNTEAFF
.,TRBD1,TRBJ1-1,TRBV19,TGTGCCAGTAGACGACAGGGGGCGAACACTGAAGCTTTCTTT,CASRRQGANTEAFF
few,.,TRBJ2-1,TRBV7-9,TGTGCCAGCAGCTCCCAAGGACAACGCTACAATGAGCAGTTCTTC,CASSSQGQRYNEQFF
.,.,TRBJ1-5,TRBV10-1,TGCGCCAGCAGTGAGTCTTTAACAGATAGCAATCAGCCCCAGCATTTT,CASSESLTDSNQPQHF
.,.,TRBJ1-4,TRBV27,TGTGTAACGGGATGGGGTCCAACTAATGAAAAACTGTTTTTT,CVTGWGPTNEKLFF
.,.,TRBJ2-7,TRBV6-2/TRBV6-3,TGTGCCAGCAGCAAGGACTATAAATATCCCAGGTGGCGGGACGAGCAGTACTTC,CASSKDYKYPRWRDEQYF
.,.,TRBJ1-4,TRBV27,TGTGCCAGCAGCGGATGGGGAGAGGGTGAAAAACTGTTTTTT,CASSGWGEGEKLFF
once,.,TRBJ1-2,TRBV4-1,TGCGCCAGCAGCCAAGGACAGGTTGTTAACTATGGCTACACCTTC,CASSQGQVVNYGYTF
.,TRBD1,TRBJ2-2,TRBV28,TGTGCCAGCAGTTTATTCGAATTACAGGGGGTATCCGGGGAGCTGTTTTTT,CASSLFELQGVSGELFF
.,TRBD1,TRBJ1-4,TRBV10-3,TGTGCCATCAGTGAAAGCGGGACAGGGCCAACTAATGAAAAACTGTTTTTT,CAISESGTGPTNEKLFF
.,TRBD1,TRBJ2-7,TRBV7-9,TGTGCCAGCAGCAGCAACGACAGGGTCTCGGCCTACGAGCAGTACTTC,CASSSNDRVSAYEQYF
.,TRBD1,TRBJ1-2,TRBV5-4,TGTGCCAGCAGCCTAGGACAGGGGAGCTACACCTTC,CASSLGQGSYTF
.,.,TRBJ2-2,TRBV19,TGTGCCAGTAGTGCACAGCCGAACACCGGGGAGCTGTTTTTT,CASSAQPNTGELFF
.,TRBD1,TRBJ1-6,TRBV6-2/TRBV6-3,TGTGCCAGCAGCTCACGCCGACAGGGGGCGCGTAATTCACCCCTCCACTTT,CASSSRRQGARNSPLHF
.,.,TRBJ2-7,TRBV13,TGTGCCAGCAGCCTAGAGCGGTCCTACGAGCAGTACTTC,CASSLERSYEQYF